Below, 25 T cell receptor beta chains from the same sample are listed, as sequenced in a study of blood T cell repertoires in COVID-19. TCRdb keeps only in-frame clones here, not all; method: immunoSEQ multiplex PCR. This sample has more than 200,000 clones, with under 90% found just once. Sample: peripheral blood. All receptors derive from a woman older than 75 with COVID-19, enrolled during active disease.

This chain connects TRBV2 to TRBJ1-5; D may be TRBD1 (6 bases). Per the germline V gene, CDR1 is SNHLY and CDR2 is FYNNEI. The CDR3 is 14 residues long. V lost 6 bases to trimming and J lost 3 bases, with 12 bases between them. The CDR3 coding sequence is TGTGCCAGCAGCGTACAGGGTCCCAATCAGCCCCAGCATTTT. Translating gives CASSVQGPNQPQHF.

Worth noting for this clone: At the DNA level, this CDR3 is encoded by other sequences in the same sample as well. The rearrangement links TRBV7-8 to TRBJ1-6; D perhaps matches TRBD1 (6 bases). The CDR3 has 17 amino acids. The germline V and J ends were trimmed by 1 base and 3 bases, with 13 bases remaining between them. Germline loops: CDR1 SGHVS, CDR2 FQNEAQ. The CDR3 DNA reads TGTGCCAGCAGCTTAGAGGGCCAGGGGTTCTATAATTCACCCCTCCACTTT. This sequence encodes CASSLEGQGFYNSPLHF. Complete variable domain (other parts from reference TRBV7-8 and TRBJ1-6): GAGVSQSPRYKVAKRGQDVALRCDPISGHVSLFWYQQALGQGPEFLTYFQNEAQLDKSGLPSDRFFAERPEGSVSTLKIQRTQQEDSAVYLCASSLEGQGFYNSPLHFGNGTRLTVT.

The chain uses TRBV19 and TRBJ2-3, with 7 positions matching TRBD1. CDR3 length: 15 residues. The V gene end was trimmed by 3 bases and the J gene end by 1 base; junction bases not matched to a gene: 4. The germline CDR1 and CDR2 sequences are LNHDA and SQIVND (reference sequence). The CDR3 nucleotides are TGTGCCAGTAGTATGGACAGGCGGGGCACAGATACGCAGTATTTT. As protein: CASSMDRRGTDTQYF.

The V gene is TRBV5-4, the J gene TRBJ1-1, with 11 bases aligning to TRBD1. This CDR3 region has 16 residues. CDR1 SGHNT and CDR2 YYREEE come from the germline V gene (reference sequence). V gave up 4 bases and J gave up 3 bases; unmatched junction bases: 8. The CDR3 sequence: CASSVRTGGIDTEAFF. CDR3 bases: TGTGCCAGCAGCGTCCGGACAGGGGGCATAGACACTGAAGCTTTCTTT.

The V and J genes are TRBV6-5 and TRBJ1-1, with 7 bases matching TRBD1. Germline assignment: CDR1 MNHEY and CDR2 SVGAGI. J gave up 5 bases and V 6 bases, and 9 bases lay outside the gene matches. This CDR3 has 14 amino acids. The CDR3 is CASRGEGAWTEAFF. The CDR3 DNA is TGTGCCAGCAGGGGCGAGGGGGCGTGGACTGAAGCTTTCTTT.

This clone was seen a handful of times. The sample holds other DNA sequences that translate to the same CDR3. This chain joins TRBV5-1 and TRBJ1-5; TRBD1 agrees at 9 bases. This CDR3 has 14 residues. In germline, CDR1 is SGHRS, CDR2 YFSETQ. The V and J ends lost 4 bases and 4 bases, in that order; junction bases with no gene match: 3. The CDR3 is CASSPGQGNQPQHF. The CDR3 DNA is TGCGCCAGCAGCCCTGGACAGGGGAATCAGCCCCAGCATTTT.

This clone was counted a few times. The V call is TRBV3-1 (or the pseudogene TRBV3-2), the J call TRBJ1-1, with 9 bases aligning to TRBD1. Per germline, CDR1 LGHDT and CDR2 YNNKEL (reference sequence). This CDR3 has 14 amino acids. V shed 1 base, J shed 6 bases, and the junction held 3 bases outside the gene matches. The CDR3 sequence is CASSQGGQGSEAFF. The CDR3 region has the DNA TGTGCCAGCAGCCAAGGGGGACAGGGTTCTGAAGCTTTCTTT.

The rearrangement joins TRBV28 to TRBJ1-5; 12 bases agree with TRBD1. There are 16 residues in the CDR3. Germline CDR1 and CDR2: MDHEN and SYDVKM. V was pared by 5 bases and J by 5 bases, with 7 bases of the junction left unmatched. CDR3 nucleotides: TGTGCCAGCAGTAGGGGGACAGGGGGCGCCCATCAGCCCCAGCATTTT. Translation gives CASSRGTGGAHQPQHF. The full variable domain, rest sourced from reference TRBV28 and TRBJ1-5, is DVKVTQSSRYLVKRTGEKVFLECVQDMDHENMFWYRQDPGLGLRLIYFSYDVKMKEKGDIPEGYSVSREKKERFSLILESASTNQTSMYLCASSRGTGGAHQPQHFGDGTRLSIL.

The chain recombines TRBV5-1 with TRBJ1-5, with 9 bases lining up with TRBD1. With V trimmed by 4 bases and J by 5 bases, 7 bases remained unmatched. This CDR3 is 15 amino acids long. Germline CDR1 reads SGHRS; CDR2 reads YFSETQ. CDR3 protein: CASSPSTGGDQPQHF. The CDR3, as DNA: TGCGCCAGCAGCCCCTCTACAGGGGGCGATCAGCCCCAGCATTTT.

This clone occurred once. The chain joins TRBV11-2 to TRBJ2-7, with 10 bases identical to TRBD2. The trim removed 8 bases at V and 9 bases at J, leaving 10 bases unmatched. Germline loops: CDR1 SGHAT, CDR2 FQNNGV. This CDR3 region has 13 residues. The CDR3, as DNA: TGTGCCAGCCGTGGAATTAGCGGGGGGTGGCAGTACGTC. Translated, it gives CASRGISGGWQYV.

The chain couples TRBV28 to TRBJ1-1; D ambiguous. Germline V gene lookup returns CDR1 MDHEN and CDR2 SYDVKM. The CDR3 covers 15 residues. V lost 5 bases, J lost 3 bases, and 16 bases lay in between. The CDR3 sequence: CASSPAGYGDTEAFF. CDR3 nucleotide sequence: TGTGCCAGCAGTCCTGCGGGGTACGGAGACACTGAAGCTTTCTTT.

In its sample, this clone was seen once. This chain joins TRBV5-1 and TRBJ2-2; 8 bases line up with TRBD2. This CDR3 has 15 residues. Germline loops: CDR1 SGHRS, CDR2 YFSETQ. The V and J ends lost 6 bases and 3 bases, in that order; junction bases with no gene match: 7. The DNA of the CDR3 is TGCGCCAGCAACGTGGCCGGGGGGGACACCGGGGAGCTGTTTTTT. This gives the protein CASNVAGGDTGELFF.

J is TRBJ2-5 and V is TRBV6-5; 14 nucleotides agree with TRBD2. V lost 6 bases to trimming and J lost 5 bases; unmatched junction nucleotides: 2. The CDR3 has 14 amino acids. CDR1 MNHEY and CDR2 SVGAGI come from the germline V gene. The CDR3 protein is CASSRTSGGETQYF. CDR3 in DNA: TGTGCCAGCAGCCGGACTAGCGGGGGGGAGACCCAGTACTTC.

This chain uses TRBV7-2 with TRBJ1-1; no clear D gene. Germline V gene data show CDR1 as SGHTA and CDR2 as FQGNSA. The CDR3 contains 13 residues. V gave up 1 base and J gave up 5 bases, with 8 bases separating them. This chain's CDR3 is CASSLGSRTEAFF. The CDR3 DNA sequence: TGTGCCAGCAGCTTAGGGAGTAGAACTGAAGCTTTCTTT.

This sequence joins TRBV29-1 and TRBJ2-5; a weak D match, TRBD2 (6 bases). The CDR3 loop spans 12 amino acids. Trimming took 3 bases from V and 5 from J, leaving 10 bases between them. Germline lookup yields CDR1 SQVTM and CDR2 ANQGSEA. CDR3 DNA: TGCAGCGTTGATGGAGGGGCTGAGACCCAGTACTTC. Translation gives CSVDGGAETQYF.

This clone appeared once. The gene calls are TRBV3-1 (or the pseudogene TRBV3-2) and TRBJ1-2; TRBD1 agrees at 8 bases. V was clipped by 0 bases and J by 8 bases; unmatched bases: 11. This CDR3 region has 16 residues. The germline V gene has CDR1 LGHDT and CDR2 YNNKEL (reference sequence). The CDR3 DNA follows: TGTGCCAGCAGCCAAGACCCGTCGCAGGGGGCAGGAGGCTACACCTTC. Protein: CASSQDPSQGAGGYTF.

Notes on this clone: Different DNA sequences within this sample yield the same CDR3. Here the CDR3 reads CASSSGQSYGYTF. Here the CDR3 DNA reads TGCGCCAGCAGCTCGGGACAGAGCTATGGCTACACCTTC. V gene TRBV5-1 combines with J gene TRBJ1-2; 7 nucleotides match TRBD1. Per the germline V gene, CDR1 is SGHRS and CDR2 is YFSETQ. The V gene end was trimmed by 3 bases and the J gene end by 4 bases; junction bases not matched to a gene: 3. This CDR3 is 13 amino acids long.

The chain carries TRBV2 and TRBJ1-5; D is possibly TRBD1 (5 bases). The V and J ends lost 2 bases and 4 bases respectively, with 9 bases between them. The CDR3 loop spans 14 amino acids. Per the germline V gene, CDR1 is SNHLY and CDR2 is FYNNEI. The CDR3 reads CASSERGLNQPQHF. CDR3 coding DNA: TGTGCCAGCAGTGAAAGGGGCCTGAATCAGCCCCAGCATTTT.

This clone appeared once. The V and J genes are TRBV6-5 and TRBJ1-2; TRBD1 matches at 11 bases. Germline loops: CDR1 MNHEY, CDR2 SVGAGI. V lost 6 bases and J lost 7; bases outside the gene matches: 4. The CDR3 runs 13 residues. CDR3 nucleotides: TGTGCCAGCAGAGGACAGGGGGCTCTTGGCTACACCTTC. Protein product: CASRGQGALGYTF.

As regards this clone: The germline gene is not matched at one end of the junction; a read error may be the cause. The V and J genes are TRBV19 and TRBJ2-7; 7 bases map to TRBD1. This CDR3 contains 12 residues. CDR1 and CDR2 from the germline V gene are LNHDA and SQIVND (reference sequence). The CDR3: CASSRGLGTVYF. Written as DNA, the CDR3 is TGTGCCAGTAGCCGCGGCCTCGGGACAGTTTATTTC.

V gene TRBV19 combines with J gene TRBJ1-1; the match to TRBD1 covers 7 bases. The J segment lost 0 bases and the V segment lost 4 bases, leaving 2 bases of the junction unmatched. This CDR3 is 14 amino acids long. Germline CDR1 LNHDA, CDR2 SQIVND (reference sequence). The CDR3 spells CASSTGTVNTEAFF. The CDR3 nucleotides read TGTGCCAGTAGTACCGGGACAGTGAACACTGAAGCTTTCTTT.

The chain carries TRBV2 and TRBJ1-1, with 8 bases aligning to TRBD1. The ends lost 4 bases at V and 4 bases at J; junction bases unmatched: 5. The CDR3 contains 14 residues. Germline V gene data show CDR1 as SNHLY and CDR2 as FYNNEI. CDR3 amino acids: CASSAQGVGTEAFF. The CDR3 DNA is TGTGCCAGCAGTGCACAGGGGGTGGGCACTGAAGCTTTCTTT.

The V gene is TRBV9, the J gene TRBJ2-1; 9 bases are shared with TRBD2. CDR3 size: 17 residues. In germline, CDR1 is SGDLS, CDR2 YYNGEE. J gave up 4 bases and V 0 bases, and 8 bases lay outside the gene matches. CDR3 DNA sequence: TGTGCCAGCAGCGTAGGGGGGGCTAGCGGGGCTTACAATGAGCAGTTCTTC. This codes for CASSVGGASGAYNEQFF.

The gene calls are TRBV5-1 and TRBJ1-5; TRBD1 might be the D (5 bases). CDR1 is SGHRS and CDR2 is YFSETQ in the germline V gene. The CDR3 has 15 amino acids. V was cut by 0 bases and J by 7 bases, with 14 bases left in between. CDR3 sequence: CASSLEAGGSQPQHF. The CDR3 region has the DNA TGCGCCAGCAGCTTGGAGGCCGGGGGTTCCCAGCCCCAGCATTTT.

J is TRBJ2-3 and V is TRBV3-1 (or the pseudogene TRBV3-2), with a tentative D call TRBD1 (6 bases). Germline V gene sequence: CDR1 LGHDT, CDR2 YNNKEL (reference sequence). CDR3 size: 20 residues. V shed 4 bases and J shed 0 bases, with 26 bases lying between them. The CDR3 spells CASSPVPWGLKLTSTDTQYF. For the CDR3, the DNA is TGTGCCAGCAGCCCAGTGCCATGGGGGCTTAAACTTACTAGCACAGATACGCAGTATTTT.